This TCR beta chain was identified during a study of cytomegalovirus exposure and HLA in healthy donors. A multiplex PCR was run with 60 Vbeta primers and 13 Jbeta primers. Data came from immunoSEQ multiplex PCR; TCRdb stores just in-frame clones and leaves some out. The repertoire holds roughly 120,000 clones, with around 86% as singletons. The V gene end was trimmed by 10 bases and the J gene end by 4 bases; junction bases not matched to a gene: 8. From germline, CDR1 is SGHNT and CDR2 YYREEE (reference sequence). This CDR3 has 13 residues. This chain connects TRBV5-4 to TRBJ2-3, with 8 bases that match TRBD1. The clonotype comes from a man aged 40-49 years in good health and CMV-seronegative. The sequenced material came from PBMCs. The CDR3 reads CAGRQGLADTQYF. For the CDR3, the DNA is TGTGCCGGAAGACAGGGGCTGGCAGATACGCAGTATTTT.